These T cell receptor beta chains were read from a single sample in a study of blood T cells in healthy people across ages. In TCRdb, the 5' RACE reads were re-called with MiXCR into one record per CDR3 protein. The sample lists hundreds of thousands of distinct CDR3 sequences; 32% were seen once. The sequencing input was blood. These receptors all come from an elderly woman in good health. CDR3s include the opening cysteine and the closing phenylalanine or tryptophan. The D gene is left open where the match is weak. Size is stated for part of the rows, as once, few or many counts, or as a class when the clone is expanded.

V	D	J	size	CDR3	DNA
TRBV11-2	NA	TRBJ1-1	many	CASSDPGQLTEAFF	TGTGCCAGCAGCGACCCCGGACAGTTGACTGAAGCTTTCTTT
TRBV7-2	NA	TRBJ1-1	NA	CASSADLRFNTEAFF	TGTGCCAGCAGCGCCGACCTTAGGTTCAACACTGAAGCTTTCTTT
TRBV5-4	TRBD2	TRBJ2-6	few	CASSPGGVGANVLTF	TGTGCCAGCAGCCCCGGGGGGGTTGGGGCCAACGTCCTGACTTTC
TRBV20-1	TRBD1	TRBJ2-7	many	CSAGQGHYEQYF	TGCAGTGCTGGACAGGGGCACTACGAGCAGTACTTC
TRBV18	NA	TRBJ1-1	NA	CASSSAKGNTEAFF	TGTGCCAGCTCATCGGCTAAGGGGAACACTGAAGCTTTCTTT
TRBV3-1	NA	TRBJ2-1	many	CASSQDNGLLNEQFF	TGTGCCAGCAGCCAAGATAACGGGTTGTTGAATGAGCAGTTCTTC
TRBV7-2	NA	TRBJ2-1	NA	CASTPGLGSWGAYNEQFF	TGTGCCAGCACCCCTGGTTTGGGGAGCTGGGGAGCCTACAATGAGCAGTTCTTC
TRBV12-3/TRBV12-4	NA	TRBJ1-2	many	CASSLRGSNYGYTF	TGTGCCAGCAGCTTACGGGGCTCTAACTATGGCTACACCTTC
TRBV20-1	NA	TRBJ1-6	many	CSAPTRVGSPLHF	TGCAGTGCCCCAACCAGGGTCGGTTCACCCCTCCACTTT
TRBV14	NA	TRBJ1-1	NA	CASKELGRTMNTEAFF	TGTGCCAGCAAGGAGTTAGGCAGGACCATGAACACTGAAGCTTTCTTT
TRBV29-1	TRBD1	TRBJ2-7	NA	CSVRWTGSTYEQYF	TGCAGCGTTAGGTGGACAGGGTCAACCTACGAGCAGTACTTC
TRBV10-3	TRBD1	TRBJ1-1	NA	CAIRRDRGTEAFF	TGTGCCATCAGGCGGGACAGAGGCACTGAAGCTTTCTTT
TRBV7-2	NA	TRBJ2-3	many	CASSGQGTDTQYF	TGTGCCAGCAGCGGGCAGGGCACAGATACGCAGTATTTT
TRBV20-1	TRBD2	TRBJ2-1	NA	CSARGGKRGWDEQFF	TGCAGTGCTAGAGGAGGGAAGCGGGGGTGGGATGAGCAGTTCTTC
TRBV29-1	TRBD2	TRBJ2-3	many	CSVDSVAGASTDTQYF	TGCAGCGTTGATTCAGTAGCGGGGGCTAGCACAGATACGCAGTATTTT
TRBV12-3/TRBV12-4	NA	TRBJ1-3	NA	CASSLMAGGRVHTIYF	TGTGCCAGCAGTTTAATGGCGGGTGGAAGGGTCCACACCATATATTTT
TRBV15	NA	TRBJ2-4	NA	CATRRNRNRSNIQYF	TGTGCCACCAGGAGAAATCGAAACAGGAGTAACATTCAGTACTTC
TRBV5-1	TRBD1	TRBJ2-1	NA	CASSPPGQGPHEQFF	TGCGCCAGCAGCCCTCCGGGACAGGGCCCCCATGAGCAGTTCTTC
TRBV19	NA	TRBJ2-5	few	CASTQRGGAETQYF	TGTGCCAGTACCCAGAGGGGGGGCGCGGAGACCCAGTACTTC
TRBV20-1	NA	TRBJ1-3	NA	CSARDTGRSGNTIYF	TGCAGTGCTAGAGATACAGGGCGTTCGGGAAACACCATATATTTT
TRBV29-1	TRBD2	TRBJ2-7	NA	CSVREGAGTPGGQYF	TGCAGCGTTCGAGAGGGAGCGGGGACCCCCGGTGGGCAGTACTTC
TRBV28	NA	TRBJ1-4	NA	CASSLYNPSITNEKLFF	TGTGCCAGCAGTTTGTACAACCCTAGTATCACTAATGAAAAACTGTTTTTT
TRBV9	TRBD2	TRBJ2-7	many	CASSVAGGPREQYF	TGTGCCAGCAGCGTAGCGGGGGGGCCCCGAGAGCAGTACTTC
TRBV18	NA	TRBJ1-1	NA	CASSPQRETEAFF	TGTGCCAGCTCACCACAGCGGGAAACTGAAGCTTTCTTT
TRBV6-2/TRBV6-3	TRBD2	TRBJ2-1	NA	CASRGGLVNEQFF	TGTGCCAGCAGAGGGGGACTAGTCAATGAGCAGTTCTTC
TRBV29-1	NA	TRBJ1-2	many	CSVEAGGNYGYTF	TGCAGCGTTGAAGCAGGAGGGAACTATGGCTACACCTTC
TRBV5-6	TRBD1	TRBJ2-7	many	CASSLVVRGSSYEQYF	TGTGCCAGCAGCTTGGTGGTCAGGGGGTCGTCCTACGAGCAGTACTTC
TRBV24-1	NA	TRBJ2-3	many	CATVRGTDTQYF	TGTGCCACCGTGAGAGGCACAGATACGCAGTATTTT
TRBV30	NA	TRBJ2-6	NA	CAWSPDRDSGANVLTF	TGTGCCTGGAGCCCGGACAGAGACTCTGGGGCCAACGTCCTGACTTTC
TRBV2	TRBD1	TRBJ1-5	few	CASTRDRAGQPQHF	TGTGCCAGCACCCGGGACAGGGCAGGCCAGCCCCAGCATTTT
TRBV12-3/TRBV12-4	NA	TRBJ1-2	NA	CASSSSGDYGYTF	TGTGCCAGCAGCTCCTCGGGGGACTATGGCTACACCTTC
TRBV18	NA	TRBJ1-5	few	CASSSGRGNSNQPQHF	TGTGCCAGCTCATCCGGGCGGGGGAATAGCAATCAGCCCCAGCATTTT
TRBV6-6	NA	TRBJ1-1	many	CASISGGFVFEGAFF	TGTGCCTCCATCTCGGGGGGCTTCGTCTTTGAGGGAGCTTTCTTT
TRBV13	TRBD1	TRBJ2-1	many	CASSPRRGTGGNNEQFF	TGTGCCAGCAGCCCTAGGAGAGGGACAGGGGGCAACAATGAGCAGTTCTTC
TRBV30	TRBD2	TRBJ2-3	NA	CAWSFGTSGGLAQYF	TGTGCCTGGAGCTTTGGGACTAGCGGGGGGTTAGCGCAGTATTTT
TRBV6-2/TRBV6-3	NA	TRBJ2-3	many	CASSYTADTQYF	TGTGCCAGCAGTTATACCGCAGATACGCAGTATTTT
TRBV7-9	NA	TRBJ1-2	NA	CASSRRQSDGGYTF	TGTGCCAGCAGTCGACGACAGTCCGACGGCGGCTACACCTTC
TRBV7-9	TRBD1	TRBJ1-2	many	CASSLNFRGDGYTF	TGTGCCAGCAGCTTAAATTTCAGGGGGGATGGCTACACCTTC
TRBV20-1	NA	TRBJ2-7	NA	CSARDPRRTSYEQYF	TGCAGTGCTAGAGATCCCCGGAGGACCTCCTACGAGCAGTACTTC
TRBV7-2	TRBD2	TRBJ2-7	many	CASSLAGTSVGEQYF	TGTGCCAGCAGCCTCGCCGGGACTAGCGTAGGCGAGCAGTACTTC